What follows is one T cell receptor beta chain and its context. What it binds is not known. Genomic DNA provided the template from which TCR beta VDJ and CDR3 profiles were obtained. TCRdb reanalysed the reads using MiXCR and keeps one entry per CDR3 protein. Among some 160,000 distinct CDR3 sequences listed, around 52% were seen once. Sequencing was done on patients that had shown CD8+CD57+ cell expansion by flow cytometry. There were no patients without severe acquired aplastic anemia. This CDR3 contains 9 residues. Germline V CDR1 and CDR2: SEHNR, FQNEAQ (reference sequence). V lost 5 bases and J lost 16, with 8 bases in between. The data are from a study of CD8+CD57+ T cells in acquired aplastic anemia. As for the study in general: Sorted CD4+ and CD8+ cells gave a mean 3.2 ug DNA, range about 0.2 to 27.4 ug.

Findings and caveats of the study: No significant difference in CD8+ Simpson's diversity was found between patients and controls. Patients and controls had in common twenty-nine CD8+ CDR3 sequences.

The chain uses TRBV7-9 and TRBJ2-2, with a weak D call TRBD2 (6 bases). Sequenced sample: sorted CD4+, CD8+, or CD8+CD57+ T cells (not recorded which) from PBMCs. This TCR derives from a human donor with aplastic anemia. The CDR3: CASSQLAFF. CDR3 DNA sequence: TGTGCCAGCAGCCAACTAGCGTTTTTT.